Listed below are T cell receptor beta chains from one sample, sequenced in a study of cytomegalovirus exposure and HLA in healthy donors. The assay was immunoSEQ multiplex PCR, and TCRdb's table has in-frame clones only and misses some. The sample lists 150,000 to 200,000 clones; roughly 77% were seen once. Sequencing was done on a sample of PBMCs. These receptors all come from a woman under 40 in good health and CMV-seronegative. Both conserved end residues are trimmed from each CDR3. A D gene is named only where the DNA matches it firmly.

>TRBJ2-5|TRBV2|TRBD2
ASIELAGSQETQY
>TRBJ1-2|TRBV7-9|-
ASSEGGANGYT
>TRBJ2-1|TRBV6-6|TRBD2
ASSNPSGGTSNEQF
>TRBJ1-2|TRBV7-9|-
ASSFAEIHYT
>TRBJ2-2|TRBV2|-
ASSRTKNTGELF
>TRBJ2-4|TRBV5-1|TRBD1
ASSPDRAGENIQY
>TRBJ2-5|TRBV30|-
AWVTGIETQY
>TRBJ1-5|TRBV6-1|-
ASSGQGNNQPQH
>TRBJ1-2|TRBV4-1|-
ASSQDPILTLTNYGYT
>TRBJ1-1|TRBV6-5|TRBD1
ASSRDRVDTEAF
>TRBJ1-4|TRBV18|-
ASSPLPGASNVKLF
>TRBJ1-1|TRBV7-6|-
ASSLMASTEAF
>TRBJ1-1|TRBV7-3|TRBD1
ASSLGTALNTEAF
>TRBJ2-2|TRBV5-1|-
ASSLDWRYANTGELF
>TRBJ2-6|TRBV25-1|TRBD2
ASSGRGVRSGANVLT
>TRBJ2-3|TRBV4-2|TRBD2
ASSQVYRRGGVADTQY
>TRBJ2-7|TRBV27|-
ASSFAGSLTYEQY
>TRBJ2-7|TRBV6-1|-
ASSEALVAGFFDEQY
>TRBJ2-6|TRBV29-1|TRBD2
SVEGGMTAGANVLT
>TRBJ1-4|TRBV7-8|TRBD1
ASSPRDRPSTNEKLF
>TRBJ2-5|TRBV28|TRBD2
ASSRSGALIGEETQY
>TRBJ1-1|TRBV9|TRBD1
ASSVAPDRAEAF
>TRBJ1-1|TRBV29-1|TRBD1
SVEGDRGDGEAF
>TRBJ1-2|TRBV10-2|TRBD1
ASRDGQGSGGYT
>TRBJ1-5|TRBV30|-
AWSGQSNQPQH
>TRBJ1-1|TRBV27|TRBD1
ASSLSYDRVSNTEAF
>TRBJ1-1|TRBV10-1|TRBD1
ASSVAGQAEAF
>TRBJ1-2|TRBV25-1|-
ASSEGGSYGYT
>TRBJ2-3|TRBV29-1|TRBD2
SVQGLAGADTQY
>TRBJ2-3|TRBV10-3|-
ATQREGTGRDTQY
>TRBJ2-1|TRBV6-6|TRBD2
ASLTAGGVNEQF
>TRBJ2-7|TRBV18|-
ASSPASRTDFREQY
>TRBJ2-7|TRBV23-1|-
ASSQGGARSYEQY
>TRBJ2-7|TRBV7-2|TRBD2
ASSPRGGSYEQY
>TRBJ2-3|TRBV10-1|-
ASSGTEGTDTQY
>TRBJ1-6|TRBV5-1|TRBD1
ASSLVGQGSSPLH
>TRBJ1-1|TRBV5-4|TRBD1
ASSSGQGARDWLNTEAF
>TRBJ1-3|TRBV5-4|-
ASSTQDPEGNTIY
>TRBJ1-5|TRBV19|TRBD1
ASAGTGGGDQPQH
>TRBJ2-6|TRBV10-1|-
ASSESGVGANVLT
>TRBJ2-2|TRBV10-1|TRBD1
ASRGQENTGELF